One sample yielded the 16 T cell receptor beta chains listed below, sequenced in a study of CD8 T cells in ankylosing spondylitis. The study's findings and limits: Characteristic of ankylosing spondylitis blood, it appeared, was a TCR beta motif comprising several highly homologous variants.

TCRdb re-analysed the 5' RACE reads in MiXCR, keeping a single row per CDR3 protein. Of hundreds of thousands of distinct CDR3 sequences listed, 12% are singletons. Antigens for these TCRs are unknown. Specimen: blood, either unsorted or a sorted T cell fraction (not recorded which). The receptors originated from a male donor with ankylosing spondylitis.

Many counts were recorded for this clonotype. V usage is TRBV5-5 and J usage is TRBJ1-2, with D maybe TRBD1 (6 bases). Germline loops: CDR1 SGHKS, CDR2 YYEKEE (reference sequence). V lost 4 bases and J lost 6, with 10 bases in between. This CDR3 region has 12 residues. This CDR3 is CASSDTGNGYTF. The CDR3 nucleotides are TGTGCCAGCAGCGATACAGGGAATGGCTACACCTTC.

The V gene is TRBV20-1, the J gene TRBJ2-4; D is perhaps TRBD1 or TRBD2 (5 bases each). Germline CDR1 reads DFQATT; CDR2 reads SNEGSKA (reference sequence). This CDR3 region has 15 residues. Between the trimmed V and J ends, which lost 3 bases and 1 base, there was a span of 13 bases. CDR3 DNA: TGCAGTGCTAGTGACGGGGCGAAGGCCAAAAACATTCAGTACTTC. This gives the protein CSASDGAKAKNIQYF.

This clonotype was seen at least ten times. This chain links TRBV7-6 with TRBJ2-4, with 10 positions matching TRBD1. V trimming: 5 bases; J trimming: 6 bases; junction bases outside the gene matches: 22. Germline V gene data show CDR1 as SGHVS and CDR2 as FNYEAQ. This CDR3 contains 20 residues. CDR3 amino acids: CASSPYPGQGMAKTLNIQYF. The CDR3, as DNA: TGTGCCAGCAGCCCTTATCCGGGACAGGGGATGGCAAAAACGTTAAACATTCAGTACTTC. The full variable domain, its missing parts supplied by reference TRBV7-6 and TRBJ2-4, is GAGVSQSPRYKVTKRGQDVALRCDPISGHVSLYWYRQALGQGPEFLTYFNYEAQQDKSGLPNDRFSAERPEGSISTLTIQRTEQRDSAMYRCASSPYPGQGMAKTLNIQYFGAGTRLSVL.

V gene TRBV9 combines with J gene TRBJ2-3; D is uncertain. This CDR3 comprises 13 residues. The germline V and J ends were trimmed by 6 bases and 1 base, with 9 bases remaining between them. CDR1 and CDR2 (germline): SGDLS, YYNGEE. The CDR3 bases are TGTGCCAGCAACCCAGGTGGCACAGATACGCAGTATTTT. Translated, it gives CASNPGGTDTQYF.

This clonotype was observed at least ten times. This chain links TRBV20-1 with TRBJ1-2, with 7 bases identical to TRBD1. The CDR3 extends over 14 amino acids. Germline CDR1 reads DFQATT; CDR2 reads SNEGSKA (reference sequence). The V and J ends lost 0 bases and 4 bases, in that order; junction bases with no gene match: 5. This CDR3 is CSARDLRGIYGYTF. The CDR3 DNA reads as TGCAGTGCTAGAGATCTCAGGGGGATCTATGGCTACACCTTC.

This clonotype was detected ten times or more. This chain connects TRBV29-1 to TRBJ2-5; 7 positions agree with TRBD1. CDR1 is SQVTM and CDR2 is ANQGSEA in the germline V gene. J gave up 7 bases and V 2 bases, and 10 bases lay outside the gene matches. The CDR3 has 14 amino acids. CDR3 sequence reads: CSVESGTASATQYF. For the CDR3, the DNA is TGCAGCGTTGAATCCGGGACAGCAAGCGCGACCCAGTACTTC.

This clonotype appeared a few times. The chain employs TRBV4-3 and TRBJ1-2, with D possibly TRBD1 on 5 matching bases. The CDR3 has 16 amino acids. Trimming stripped 1 base from V and 4 bases from J, with 16 bases between. Germline V gives CDR1 LGHNA, CDR2 YSLEER. CDR3 sequence (DNA): TGCGCCAGCAGCCAAGGGGTAGGGGCGCCAGGCTATGGCTACACCTTC. It translates to CASSQGVGAPGYGYTF.

This clonotype was counted at least ten times. The J gene is TRBJ2-1, the V gene TRBV29-1; D is undetermined. This CDR3 contains 11 residues. V gave up 1 base and J gave up 11 bases, with 9 bases separating them. CDR1 and CDR2 (germline): SQVTM, ANQGSEA. The CDR3 loop reads CSVEVVGKQFF. CDR3 coding DNA: TGCAGCGTTGAAGTGGTCGGAAAGCAGTTCTTC.

This clonotype was observed a few times. Written as DNA, the CDR3 is TGTGCCAGCAGTTTACGGGGACCCTTTATAGATACGCAGTATTTT. Translated: CASSLRGPFIDTQYF. This sequence joins TRBV27 and TRBJ2-3; D is possibly TRBD1 or TRBD2 (5 bases each). CDR1 MNHEY and CDR2 SMNVEV come from the germline V gene (reference sequence). The CDR3 sequence is 15 residues long. Trimming cost V 2 bases and J 5 bases, with 14 bases left between them.

The chain couples TRBV28 to TRBJ2-1; possible D gene TRBD1, 5 bases. This CDR3 is built from 15 residues. Deletions cut 6 bases from V and 2 bases from J, with 14 bases between. CDR1 is MDHEN, CDR2 SYDVKM, per germline. The CDR3 sequence is CASSSRTYPYNEQFF. The CDR3 coding sequence is TGTGCCAGCAGCTCAAGGACATACCCCTACAATGAGCAGTTCTTC. Supplemented by reference TRBV28 and TRBJ2-1, the full variable domain reads DVKVTQSSRYLVKRTGEKVFLECVQDMDHENMFWYRQDPGLGLRLIYFSYDVKMKEKGDIPEGYSVSREKKERFSLILESASTNQTSMYLCASSSRTYPYNEQFFGPGTRLTVL.

The sample holds many counts of this clonotype. The rearrangement uses TRBV5-1 and TRBJ2-7; 12 bases are a match to TRBD2. Trimming removed 3 bases from V and 2 bases from J; junction bases left unmatched: 6. This CDR3 is built from 16 residues. Germline lookup yields CDR1 SGHRS and CDR2 YFSETQ. This chain's CDR3 is CASSYKTSGGPYEQYF. In nucleotides, the CDR3 is TGCGCCAGCAGCTACAAGACTAGCGGGGGCCCCTACGAGCAGTACTTC.

This clonotype was observed a handful of times. V usage is TRBV4-3 and J usage is TRBJ2-2; D not certain. Germline V gene sequence: CDR1 LGHNA, CDR2 YSLEER. V lost 4 bases, J lost 5 bases, and 17 bases lay in between. The CDR3 runs to 16 residues. The CDR3 nucleotides read TGCGCCAGCAGCCTTCGGGCCCTTGGGCGGACCGGGGAGCTGTTTTTT. It specifies CASSLRALGRTGELFF.

This clonotype was counted many times. This sequence joins TRBV12-3 or TRBV12-4 and TRBJ2-1; D gene uncertain. V lost 3 bases and J 6 bases, leaving 3 bases between the germline ends. The CDR3 loop spans 11 amino acids. The CDR3 here is CASSFVNEQFF. The CDR3 DNA is TGTGCCAGCAGTTTTGTCAATGAGCAGTTCTTC.

This clonotype was counted between two and nine times. V gene TRBV29-1 combines with J gene TRBJ2-1, with 8 bases lining up with TRBD2. The trim removed 0 bases at V and 6 bases at J, leaving 7 bases unmatched. The CDR3 has 15 residues. Germline values: CDR1 SQVTM, CDR2 ANQGSEA. CDR3 in amino acids: CSVEDLGGGRNEQFF. The CDR3 DNA reads as TGCAGCGTTGAAGATCTAGGCGGGGGGCGCAATGAGCAGTTCTTC.

Ten or more counts support this clonotype. The chain uses TRBV7-3 and TRBJ2-3, with D perhaps matching TRBD1 (5 bases). Trimming left V 5 bases short and J 3 bases short, with 15 bases between. Germline V gene lookup returns CDR1 SGHTA and CDR2 FQGTGA. The CDR3 runs to 15 residues. CDR3 loop: CASSLEKGWTDTQYF. The CDR3 nucleotides read TGTGCCAGCAGCCTTGAAAAGGGGTGGACAGATACGCAGTATTTT.

The sample holds many counts of this clonotype. The chain combines TRBV5-1 with TRBJ2-7; D may be TRBD1 (6 bases). V lost 8 bases and J 4 bases, leaving 19 bases between the germline ends. The length of the CDR3 is 14 residues. Per germline, CDR1 SGHRS and CDR2 YFSETQ. As DNA, the CDR3 is TGCGCCAGTTCTTCGGACAGTCAACTATACGAGCAGTACTTC. Protein sequence: CASSSDSQLYEQYF.